One sample yielded the 30 T cell receptor beta chains listed below, sequenced in a study of shared clonotypes between healthy human individuals. The table came from immunoSEQ multiplex PCR; TCRdb's copy has only in-frame clones and leaves some out. This sample carries roughly 1.4 million clones, 98% of them seen once, and the ten largest clones take 0.36%. Material: naive CD4+ T cells sorted from blood. The subset is: CD45RA+ positively selected. Receptors were obtained from a man aged 25-45 years in good health.

The chain joins TRBV5-1 to TRBJ2-7; D is ambiguous. Per the germline V gene, CDR1 is SGHRS and CDR2 is YFSETQ. Trimming took off 1 base at V and 0 bases at J, with 29 bases between the two ends. This CDR3 has 21 amino acids. CDR3 coding DNA: TGCGCCAGCAGCTTGAGACCCACGTCCCCTTCGGCCAGAGAGAGCTCCTACGAGCAGTACTTC. This translates into CASSLRPTSPSARESSYEQYF.

The table lists this clone with a count of one. The rearrangement links TRBV4-2 to TRBJ2-5, with D uncertain. The germline V and J ends were trimmed by 0 bases and 3 bases, with 8 bases remaining between them. This CDR3 contains 14 residues. Germline V gene sequence: CDR1 LGHNA, CDR2 YNFKEQ. CDR3 region: CASSQDARKETQYF. In DNA form, the CDR3 reads TGTGCCAGCAGCCAAGACGCGAGGAAAGAGACCCAGTACTTC.

The rearrangement links TRBV29-1 to TRBJ2-3; possibly TRBD1 for D (6 bases). V lost 5 bases and J 0 bases, leaving 9 bases between the germline ends. Germline assignment: CDR1 SQVTM and CDR2 ANQGSEA. The CDR3 sequence is 13 residues long. CDR3 sequence: CSVKTGSTDTQYF. CDR3 sequence (DNA): TGCAGCGTTAAGACAGGTAGCACAGATACGCAGTATTTT.

The V gene is TRBV18, the J gene TRBJ2-7; 7 nucleotides match TRBD2. The CDR3 spans 18 residues. Germline-derived CDR1 and CDR2 are KGHSH and LQKENI. V gave up 1 base and J gave up 2 bases; unmatched junction bases: 14. The CDR3 sequence is CASSPQSVGRGSTYEQYF. The DNA for the CDR3 is TGTGCCAGCTCACCACAATCGGTGGGGCGGGGGTCGACCTACGAGCAGTACTTC.

This chain uses TRBV5-1 with TRBJ2-2; D remains ambiguous. The CDR3 consists of 12 residues. Per germline, CDR1 SGHRS and CDR2 YFSETQ. V was cut by 5 bases and J by 7 bases, with 9 bases left in between. The CDR3 here is CASRLNNGELFF. Written as DNA, the CDR3 is TGCGCCAGCAGGCTAAATAACGGGGAGCTGTTTTTT.

The chain uses TRBV7-3 and TRBJ2-1, with 12 positions matching TRBD2. The CDR3 totals 16 residues. Germline lookup yields CDR1 SGHTA and CDR2 FQGTGA. V was pared by 3 bases and J by 9 bases, with 9 bases of the junction left unmatched. This chain's CDR3 is CASSFNLAGGPSEQFF. CDR3 in DNA: TGTGCCAGCAGCTTCAACCTAGCGGGAGGGCCAAGTGAGCAGTTCTTC.

This chain connects TRBV5-1 to TRBJ2-5; TRBD2 aligns across 8 bases. The CDR3 runs 16 residues. Germline V gene data show CDR1 as SGHRS and CDR2 as YFSETQ. Losses at the gene ends were 3 bases for V and 2 bases for J; bases not matched to a gene: 9. CDR3 loop: CASSSVGLAKQETQYF. The CDR3 bases are TGCGCCAGCAGCTCGGTCGGACTAGCTAAACAAGAGACCCAGTACTTC.

The chain uses TRBV6-1 and TRBJ2-7, with D hard to call. This CDR3 comprises 11 residues. Germline V lookup: CDR1 MNHNS, CDR2 SASEGT. The ends were cut back, 8 bases at V and 2 bases at J, with 7 bases in the middle. The CDR3 DNA sequence: TGTGCCAGCCGAGGTCCCTACGAGCAGTACTTC. It encodes CASRGPYEQYF.

The chain has TRBV25-1 and TRBJ2-6; unclear D gene. The length of the CDR3 is 14 residues. Per germline, CDR1 MGHDK and CDR2 SYGVNS. Between the trimmed V and J ends, which lost 3 bases and 1 base, there was a span of 4 bases. Here the CDR3 DNA reads TGTGCCAGCAGTGACCAATCTGGGGCCAACGTCCTGACTTTC. Its translation is CASSDQSGANVLTF.

This chain uses TRBV23-1 with TRBJ1-3; D remains ambiguous. TRBV23-1 is identified as an open reading frame with a role that is uncertain. The CDR3 is 14 amino acids. Trimming removed 2 bases at V and 3 bases at J, with 8 bases between. CDR3 nucleotide sequence: TGCGCCAGCAGTCAAGTAGAAATTGGAAACACCATATATTTT. It specifies CASSQVEIGNTIYF.

CDR3 sequence (DNA): TGCGCCAGCAGCTTGGATATCGGGACAGGGCTGGCCAATGAGCAGTTCTTC. This sequence encodes CASSLDIGTGLANEQFF. V gene TRBV5-1 combines with J gene TRBJ2-1, with TRBD1 matching 9 bases. This CDR3 spans 17 amino acids. Trimming took 0 bases from V and 6 from J; bases not matched to a gene: 10. Germline V gene data show CDR1 as SGHRS and CDR2 as YFSETQ.

V gene TRBV16 combines with J gene TRBJ1-1; 7 bases agree with TRBD1. CDR1 is KGHSY, CDR2 FQNENV, per germline. The CDR3 has 18 amino acids. The trim removed 0 bases at V and 6 bases at J, leaving 16 bases unmatched. The DNA of the CDR3 is TGTGCCAGCAGCCAATCGGGGTTACAGGGGTCCTATGTCGCTGAAGCTTTCTTT. Its protein is CASSQSGLQGSYVAEAFF. Based on the CDR3 plus reference TRBV16 and TRBJ1-1, the full variable domain is GEEVAQTPKHLVRGEGQKAKLYCAPIKGHSYVFWYQQVLKNEFKFLISFQNENVFDETGMPKERFSAKCLPNSPCSLEIQATKLEDSAVYFCASSQSGLQGSYVAEAFFGQGTRLTVV.

This CDR3 is CASSLSPARETQYF. The CDR3 DNA follows: TGTGCCAGCTCACTATCCCCGGCAAGAGAGACCCAGTACTTC. The V call is TRBV18, the J call TRBJ2-5; D is uncertain. The CDR3 is 14 residues long. V gave up 4 bases and J gave up 4 bases, with 13 bases separating them. Germline loops: CDR1 KGHSH, CDR2 LQKENI.

The CDR3 here is CASSTDRITSYEQYF. The DNA of the CDR3 is TGTGCCAGCAGCACTGACAGGATAACCTCCTACGAGCAGTACTTC. The J gene is TRBJ2-7, the V gene TRBV7-2; D is possibly TRBD1 (6 bases). CDR1 is SGHTA and CDR2 is FQGNSA in the germline V gene. The CDR3 totals 15 residues. V was clipped by 5 bases and J by 0 bases, with 14 bases between them.

This clone was seen just once. The chain couples TRBV28 to TRBJ2-3; no clear D. The germline V gene has CDR1 MDHEN and CDR2 SYDVKM. The CDR3 has 13 amino acids. The germline V and J ends were trimmed by 6 bases and 4 bases, with 11 bases remaining between them. The CDR3 protein is CASSLLSADTQYF. CDR3 in DNA: TGTGCCAGCAGCCTTCTCAGCGCAGATACGCAGTATTTT.

The rearrangement links TRBV30 to TRBJ2-5; 7 positions match TRBD1. V lost 5 bases to trimming and J lost 5 bases; unmatched junction nucleotides: 8. From germline, CDR1 is GTSNPN and CDR2 SVGIG (reference sequence). This CDR3 comprises 13 residues. The CDR3 region has the DNA TGTGCCTGGGCCCGGGACAGTCGGGAGACCCAGTACTTC. Amino acid sequence: CAWARDSRETQYF. Full variable domain (missing parts from reference TRBV30 and TRBJ2-5): SQTIHQWPATLVQPVGSPLSLECTVEGTSNPNLYWYRQAAGRGLQLLFYSVGIGQISSEVPQNLSASRPQDRQFILSSKKLLLSDSGFYLCAWARDSRETQYFGPGTRLLVL.

The chain links TRBV7-8 to TRBJ1-5; 8 nucleotides align to TRBD1. Germline values: CDR1 SGHVS, CDR2 FQNEAQ. CDR3 length: 17 residues. Trimming at V came to 1 base and at J to 4 bases, leaving 9 bases not matched to a gene. The CDR3 nucleotides read TGTGCCAGCAGCTTAGTTAATTCCGGACAGGGTAATCAGCCCCAGCATTTT. This encodes CASSLVNSGQGNQPQHF.

The V call is TRBV7-8, the J call TRBJ1-3; 8 bases agree with TRBD1. The germline V gene encodes CDR1 SGHVS and CDR2 FQNEAQ. Germline trimming cut 6 bases from V and 0 bases from J; bases unmatched to any gene: 4. The CDR3 loop spans 15 amino acids. Here the CDR3 reads CASSQGQASGNTIYF. The CDR3 DNA reads TGTGCCAGCAGTCAGGGACAGGCCTCTGGAAACACCATATATTTT.

For this clone: At the DNA level, this CDR3 is encoded by other sequences in the same sample as well. The V and J genes are TRBV2 and TRBJ2-7, with unresolved D. The ends were cut back, 6 bases at V and 2 bases at J, with 5 bases in the middle. The V gene's germline CDR1 is SNHLY and CDR2 FYNNEI. This CDR3 region has 11 residues. The CDR3: CASRTTYEQYF. CDR3 DNA: TGTGCCAGCAGGACAACCTACGAGCAGTACTTC.

This rearrangement joins TRBV15 to TRBJ2-4; D might be TRBD1 or TRBD2, each matching 5 bases. There are 13 residues in the CDR3. The germline V gene has CDR1 LNHNV and CDR2 YYDKDF (reference sequence). Trimming cost V 3 bases and J 8 bases, with 11 bases left between them. CDR3 sequence reads: CATSSNQGDIQYF. CDR3 nucleotides: TGTGCCACCAGCAGCAACCAGGGAGACATTCAGTACTTC.

The chain recombines TRBV18 with TRBJ2-2; possible D gene TRBD2, 5 bases. Looked up from germline, CDR1 is KGHSH and CDR2 is LQKENI. The CDR3 totals 16 residues. Trimming stripped 6 bases from V and 5 bases from J, with 19 bases between. CDR3 DNA: TGTGCCAGCTCTCAACTCGCGAGGCGAGGGACCGGGGAGCTGTTTTTT. It encodes CASSQLARRGTGELFF.

The chain recombines TRBV9 with TRBJ2-1, with TRBD2 matching 14 bases. This CDR3 comprises 21 residues. J lost 0 bases, V lost 1 base, and 12 bases had no gene match. CDR1 SGDLS and CDR2 YYNGEE come from the germline V gene. The CDR3 DNA sequence: TGTGCCAGCAGCGTAAAGTGGGGGGGACTAGCGGGAGAATCCTCCTACAATGAGCAGTTCTTC. This sequence encodes CASSVKWGGLAGESSYNEQFF.

This chain joins TRBV6-5 and TRBJ2-1, with 10 nucleotides matching TRBD1. The CDR3 runs 15 residues. CDR1 is MNHEY, CDR2 SVGAGI, per germline. The ends lost 6 bases at V and 6 bases at J; junction bases unmatched: 8. The CDR3 is CASSLRQGAVNEQFF. In DNA form, the CDR3 reads TGTGCCAGCAGCCTGAGACAGGGGGCGGTCAATGAGCAGTTCTTC.

The chain is built from TRBV7-2 and TRBJ2-7; tentative D call: TRBD1 (5 bases). CDR3 length: 13 residues. Trimming took off 0 bases at V and 3 bases at J, with 6 bases between the two ends. CDR1 SGHTA and CDR2 FQGNSA come from the germline V gene. The CDR3 spells CASSLARVYEQYF. CDR3 DNA: TGTGCCAGCAGCTTAGCCAGGGTCTACGAGCAGTACTTC.

This chain joins TRBV6-5 and TRBJ2-1; TRBD1 or TRBD2 may be the D gene (5 bases each). Trimming left V 4 bases short and J 9 bases short, with 16 bases between. The CDR3 spans 14 residues. CDR1 is MNHEY, CDR2 SVGAGI, per germline. The CDR3 reads CASSSPGAEGEQFF. CDR3 nucleotides: TGTGCCAGCAGTTCTCCCGGGGCAGAGGGTGAGCAGTTCTTC.

This clone was found once. CDR3 bases: TGTGCCATCAGTTCCGGGACTAGCGGGAGCAATACGGAGACCCAGTACTTC. This translates into CAISSGTSGSNTETQYF. The chain couples TRBV10-3 to TRBJ2-5; 14 positions agree with TRBD2. The trim removed 5 bases at V and 5 bases at J, leaving 10 bases unmatched. Looked up from germline, CDR1 is ENHRY and CDR2 is SYGVKD. The CDR3 is 17 residues long.

Here the CDR3 reads CASRRDMAGGYGYTF. In DNA form, the CDR3 reads TGTGCCAGCAGGAGAGATATGGCCGGAGGCTATGGCTACACCTTC. The chain couples TRBV28 to TRBJ1-2; D not certain. The CDR3 is made up of 15 amino acids. The germline gives CDR1 MDHEN, CDR2 SYDVKM. Trimming took 6 bases from V and 4 from J, leaving 18 bases between them.

The chain joins TRBV18 to TRBJ1-5, with D unresolved. The germline gives CDR1 KGHSH, CDR2 LQKENI. Trimming shortened V by 2 bases and J by 7 bases, and 9 bases separated the two germline ends. The CDR3 is made up of 13 amino acids. CDR3 sequence reads: CASSPGQIQPQHF. The CDR3 DNA follows: TGTGCCAGCTCACCAGGGCAAATCCAGCCCCAGCATTTT.

V is TRBV5-1 and J is TRBJ1-1; a weak D match, TRBD1 (5 bases). CDR3 length equals 14 residues. V was trimmed by 7 bases and J by 4 bases, leaving 17 bases between them. Germline V CDR1 and CDR2: SGHRS, YFSETQ. CDR3 protein: CASCRMGEGTEAFF. The CDR3 DNA sequence: TGCGCCAGCTGTCGTATGGGGGAGGGCACTGAAGCTTTCTTT. Full variable domain (missing parts from reference TRBV5-1 and TRBJ1-1): KAGVTQTPRYLIKTRGQQVTLSCSPISGHRSVSWYQQTPGQGLQFLFEYFSETQRNKGNFPGRFSGRQFSNSRSEMNVSTLELGDSALYLCASCRMGEGTEAFFGQGTRLTVV.

This clone was detected only once. This chain uses TRBV18 with TRBJ2-5, with D possibly matching TRBD2 (6 bases). The CDR3 is made up of 14 amino acids. Trimming left V 2 bases short and J 5 bases short, with 12 bases between. Germline values: CDR1 KGHSH, CDR2 LQKENI. CDR3 protein: CASSPNGGFETQYF. In DNA, the CDR3 is TGTGCCAGCTCACCAAACGGGGGATTTGAGACCCAGTACTTC.